The rows below give T cell receptor beta chains drawn from one sample of a study of blood T cell repertoires in COVID-19. Repertoires were generated with immunoSEQ multiplex PCR, while TCRdb's copy carries only in-frame clones and drops some. The sample carries over 450,000 clones, 70% to 90% recorded once. The sequencing sample was made of peripheral blood. All receptors derive from a woman between 50 and 59 years old with COVID-19, enrolled during active disease. Each CDR3 is given with its conserved first and last residue. Fields, in order: CDR3 protein, CDR3 DNA, V gene, D gene, clone size, J gene. D genes are given only for firm matches. Expanded clones are given a class, and other clones once, few, many or no size at all.

CASSPARVKTGELFF TGTGCCAGCAGTCCGGCCAGGGTGAAGACCGGGGAGCTGTTTTTT TRBV2 - - TRBJ2-2
CASYSGGPSYEQYF TGTGCCAGCTATAGCGGGGGGCCCTCCTACGAGCAGTACTTC TRBV28 TRBD2 - TRBJ2-7
CSVLLAGRDIQYF TGCAGCGTCCTCCTAGCGGGGAGGGACATTCAGTACTTC TRBV29-1 TRBD2 - TRBJ2-4
CASSFGQGARYGYTF TGTGCCAGCAGCTTCGGCCAGGGGGCGCGGTATGGCTACACCTTC TRBV5-4 TRBD1 - TRBJ1-2
CSAWTGGNYEQYF TGCAGCGCTTGGACGGGGGGGAACTACGAGCAGTACTTC TRBV29-1 TRBD2 few TRBJ2-7
CASSPKSQGADEQYF TGTGCCAGCAGCCCTAAATCACAGGGGGCGGACGAGCAGTACTTC TRBV7-9 TRBD1 - TRBJ2-7
CASTPQAGGYTQYF TGTGCCAGCACCCCGCAGGCCGGGGGATATACGCAGTATTTT TRBV6-5 - - TRBJ2-3
CASGTSPQVEQYF TGCGCCAGCGGGACATCGCCCCAGGTCGAGCAGTACTTC TRBV5-1 - - TRBJ2-7
CAWSAWGGRGDTQYF TGTGCCTGGAGTGCATGGGGGGGGCGCGGAGATACGCAGTATTTT TRBV30 - - TRBJ2-3
CASSQKAGVGTIYF TGTGCCAGCAGCCAGAAGGCGGGAGTCGGCACCATATATTTT TRBV3-1/TRBV3-2 - - TRBJ1-3
CAWITQGTRGGELFF TGTGCCTGGATCACACAGGGGACCCGGGGCGGGGAGCTGTTTTTT TRBV30 TRBD1 few TRBJ2-2
CASTTGLGNSPLHF TGTGCCAGCACCACAGGGCTCGGTAATTCACCCCTCCACTTT TRBV9 - - TRBJ1-6
CASSSLRRDGYTF TGCGCCAGCAGCTCGCTCCGGAGGGATGGCTACACCTTC TRBV5-1 - - TRBJ1-2
CAISEGGQGDYGYTF TGTGCCATCAGTGAGGGGGGACAGGGTGACTATGGCTACACCTTC TRBV10-3 TRBD1 - TRBJ1-2
CASRDGGTSTDTQYF TGTGCCAGCAGGGACGGGGGGACTAGCACAGATACGCAGTATTTT TRBV28 TRBD2 - TRBJ2-3
CASSQRAGTANEQYF TGTGCCAGCAGCCAAAGAGCCGGGACAGCAAACGAGCAGTACTTC TRBV2 TRBD1 - TRBJ2-7
CASSPPPGLSSYGYTF TGTGCCAGCAGCCCACCTCCAGGGTTGAGTAGCTATGGCTACACCTTC TRBV11-2 - few TRBJ1-2
CASSLSGPDTQYF TGTGCCAGCAGTCTCTCAGGGCCAGATACGCAGTATTTT TRBV6-5 - - TRBJ2-3
CASSPGQGGEQYF TGTGCCAGCAGCCCAGGACAGGGCGGCGAGCAGTACTTC TRBV11-3 TRBD1 once TRBJ2-7
CASRTRGQDYGYTF TGTGCCAGTAGAACCAGGGGGCAGGACTATGGCTACACCTTC TRBV19 TRBD1 - TRBJ1-2
CSVEGSGANVLTF TGCAGCGTGGAGGGATCTGGGGCCAACGTCCTGACTTTC TRBV29-1 - - TRBJ2-6
CASSQGWRNYEQYF TGTGCCAGCAGCCAGGGGTGGCGTAACTACGAGCAGTACTTC TRBV11-2 - - TRBJ2-7
CAWSSSGVFGYTF TGTGCCTGGAGTTCCTCGGGGGTATTCGGCTACACCTTC TRBV30 - - TRBJ1-2
CATGTGDSRSYEQYF TGTGCCACCGGGACGGGGGACAGCCGATCCTACGAGCAGTACTTC TRBV19 - - TRBJ2-7
CASAPRGSEAFF TGCGCCAGCGCGCCTAGAGGGTCTGAAGCTTTCTTT TRBV10-1 - - TRBJ1-1
CAWSVTGLGTEAFF TGTGCCTGGAGTGTGACAGGGTTGGGGACTGAAGCTTTCTTT TRBV30 TRBD1 - TRBJ1-1
CASSQSGRDNSPLHF TGTGCCAGCAGCCAAAGCGGGCGGGATAATTCACCCCTCCACTTT TRBV3-1/TRBV3-2 - - TRBJ1-6
CASSLKDLSYEQYF TGTGCCAGCAGTTTAAAGGACTTATCCTACGAGCAGTACTTC TRBV27 - - TRBJ2-7
CASSPSNGVSGNTIYF TGCGCCAGCAGCCCCTCCAATGGAGTCTCTGGAAACACCATATATTTT TRBV5-1 - - TRBJ1-3
CASREVINYGYTF TGTGCCAGCAGAGAGGTGATCAACTATGGCTACACCTTC TRBV6-5 - - TRBJ1-2
CASIGGGLATGELFF TGTGCCAGCATTGGGGGAGGGCTAGCCACCGGGGAGCTGTTTTTT TRBV28 TRBD2 once TRBJ2-2
CASNRPGGTEAFF TGTGCCAGCAATAGACCGGGAGGCACTGAAGCTTTCTTT TRBV12-3/TRBV12-4 - - TRBJ1-1
CASSPRGEVGAFF TGTGCCAGCAGCCCCAGGGGGGAAGTCGGGGCTTTCTTT TRBV6-5 TRBD1 - TRBJ1-1
CASSPEVLGVRFF TGTGCCAGCAGCCCGGAAGTATTAGGGGTAAGGTTCTTC TRBV5-4 - - TRBJ2-1
CASSLRNYNEQFF TGTGCCAGCAGCTTGAGGAACTACAATGAGCAGTTCTTC TRBV11-2 - - TRBJ2-1
CASSLFSQPFQPQHF TGTGCCAGCAGTTTATTTAGCCAGCCCTTTCAGCCCCAGCATTTT TRBV27 - once TRBJ1-5
CASGFETGSPLHF TGTGCTAGTGGTTTCGAAACGGGTTCACCCCTCCACTTT TRBV12-5 - - TRBJ1-6
CATSDPLAEVTDTQYF TGTGCCACCAGTGACCCACTAGCGGAGGTCACAGATACGCAGTATTTT TRBV24-1 TRBD2 - TRBJ2-3
CAWSVQGLAWNEQFF TGTGCCTGGAGTGTACAGGGACTAGCGTGGAATGAGCAGTTCTTC TRBV30 TRBD2 - TRBJ2-1
CAIEYNYGYTF TGTGCCATTGAGTATAACTATGGCTACACCTTC TRBV12-3/TRBV12-4 - - TRBJ1-2
CASSLDQGNTIYF TGTGCCAGCAGCTTGGATCAGGGAAACACCATATATTTT TRBV5-6 - - TRBJ1-3
CASSPRPPGLGRSYEQYF TGTGCCAGCAGTCCTCGACCCCCGGGACTCGGGAGGTCCTACGAGCAGTACTTC TRBV27 TRBD2 once TRBJ2-7
CASSLGQGRTGYGYTF TGTGCCAGCAGCTTGGGACAGGGACGGACCGGGTATGGCTACACCTTC TRBV5-6 TRBD1 - TRBJ1-2
CASSLLIGGELFF TGTGCCAGCAGTCTCCTTATCGGCGGGGAGCTGTTTTTT TRBV12-3/TRBV12-4 - - TRBJ2-2
CAWSYTGMSVGYTF TGTGCCTGGTCTTACACAGGGATGTCTGTTGGCTACACCTTC TRBV30 - - TRBJ1-2
CASSRDRVGVGNTIYF TGTGCCAGCAGCCGGGACAGGGTCGGCGTAGGAAACACCATATATTTT TRBV14 TRBD1 - TRBJ1-3
CASSLKGGYEQYF TGTGCCAGCAGTTTAAAAGGGGGATACGAGCAGTACTTC TRBV28 - - TRBJ2-7
CASSSGTGDTEAFF TGTGCCAGCAGCTCCGGCACAGGGGACACTGAAGCTTTCTTT TRBV11-3 TRBD1 - TRBJ1-1
CASSLVRNGGQYF TGCGCCAGCAGCTTAGTGAGAAATGGTGGGCAGTACTTC TRBV5-1 - - TRBJ2-7
CASSLTGGRNQPQHF TGTGCCAGCAGCTTAACCGGTGGGCGCAATCAGCCCCAGCATTTT TRBV11-1 - - TRBJ1-5
CASSGEDRVNTEAFF TGTGCCAGCAGCGGAGAGGACAGGGTGAACACTGAAGCTTTCTTT TRBV9 TRBD1 - TRBJ1-1
CASSLDGMYNSPLHF TGTGCCAGCAGCTTAGACGGGATGTATAATTCACCCCTCCACTTT TRBV7-9 - - TRBJ1-6
CASRADRATEAFF TGTGCCAGCAGGGCGGACAGGGCCACTGAAGCTTTCTTT TRBV2 TRBD1 - TRBJ1-1
CASSLRGQETQYF TGTGCCAGCAGTTTAAGGGGGCAAGAGACCCAGTACTTC TRBV28 - - TRBJ2-5
CASSPSPLNTEAFF TGTGCCAGCAGCCCAAGCCCTCTTAACACTGAAGCTTTCTTT TRBV7-9 - - TRBJ1-1
CASSQGIQGAVNTEAFF TGCGCCAGCAGCCAAGGGATACAGGGGGCAGTGAACACTGAAGCTTTCTTT TRBV4-1 TRBD1 - TRBJ1-1
CASSLRSSGNTIYF TGTGCCAGCAGCTTGCGGAGCTCTGGAAACACCATATATTTT TRBV5-4 - - TRBJ1-3